This T cell receptor beta chain came from a study of T cell changes during pregnancy in multiple sclerosis. Deletions cut 5 bases from V and 0 bases from J, with 29 bases between. This CDR3 comprises 21 residues. Germline V CDR1 and CDR2: SNHLY, FYNNEI. Only in-frame clones appear in the TCRdb table, and some are missing; sequencing was by immunoSEQ multiplex PCR. This sample has about 83,000 clones; 90% to 95% occur once, and the top ten carry more than 1%. The starting material was peripheral blood, obtained in the second trimester of pregnancy. The chain couples TRBV2 to TRBJ2-1; D possibly corresponds to TRBD2 (5 bases). The sequence came from a female donor with multiple sclerosis, enrolled in a pregnancy study. CDR3 in DNA: TGTGCCAGCAGTTTAACCATACTAGAGACCTTGATACTTAGCTCCTACAATGAGCAGTTCTTC. Residues: CASSLTILETLILSSYNEQFF.